The present TCR beta chain was sequenced within a study of long-term antiretroviral therapy in people with HIV. Whole-study context: Initial samples were collected about a decade before the 2015 immediate-ART recommendation.

General study findings and limits: The study found that diversity rose after ART but stayed below transplant donor controls. Blood draws took place between about 2004 and 2018 and possibly involved older ART regimens. Pre-ART clonal expansion yielded clones that dominated the repertoire at all time points.

The run of the v3.0 immunoSEQ assay was at survey level. Clones were read by immunoSEQ multiplex PCR, and TCRdb kept only the in-frame ones, dropping some. The data contain roughly 42,000 clones, less than 90% of them seen just once; the ten biggest clones take up about 4%. With respect to this clone: Its antigen is not identified.

Germline V gives CDR1 SGHNT, CDR2 YYREEE (reference sequence). The length of the CDR3 is 14 residues. V lost 4 bases and J lost 2, with 13 bases in between. This chain uses TRBV5-4 with TRBJ2-7; perhaps TRBD1 as D (6 bases). The source was unsorted PBMCs, collected 1.2 years after starting antiretroviral therapy. The TCR comes from a woman between 45 and 65 years old with HIV. The CDR3 nucleotides are TGTGCCAGCAGCCAGGGGACGGTAACCTACGAGCAGTACTTC. This codes for CASSQGTVTYEQYF. Drawing the rest from reference TRBV5-4 and TRBJ2-7, the complete variable domain is ETGVTQSPTHLIKTRGQQVTLRCSSQSGHNTVSWYQQALGQGPQFIFQYYREEENGRGNFPPRFSGLQFPNYSSELNVNALELDDSALYLCASSQGTVTYEQYFGPGTRLTVT.